These T cell receptor beta chains were read from a single sample in a study of blood T cell repertoires in COVID-19. The protocol was immunoSEQ multiplex PCR, while the TCRdb copy is restricted to in-frame clones and leaves out a portion. In the table there are about 47,000 clones, around 92% of which are singletons. Sequencing was done on a sample of peripheral blood. The receptors come from a man aged 80 or over with active or convalescent COVID-19. Both conserved end residues are part of each CDR3.

j_call: TRBJ2-5
cdr3_length: 14
v_call: TRBV5-1
cdr3_aa: CASSQGLRRGTQYF

j_call: TRBJ1-6
cdr3_length: 14
v_call: TRBV5-6
cdr3_aa: CASTFRDSNSPLHF

j_call: TRBJ1-3
cdr3_length: 14
v_call: TRBV12-5
cdr3_aa: CASAKDRPGNTIYF

j_call: TRBJ2-7
cdr3_length: 14
v_call: TRBV5-4
cdr3_aa: CASSGHRGSYEQYF

j_call: TRBJ1-6
cdr3_length: 14
v_call: TRBV6-4
cdr3_aa: CASSPDSYNSPLHF

j_call: TRBJ2-7
cdr3_length: 12
v_call: TRBV19
cdr3_aa: CASGRTLYEQYF

j_call: TRBJ2-3
cdr3_length: 15
v_call: TRBV6-5
cdr3_aa: CASRAGTSVTDTQYF

j_call: TRBJ2-1
cdr3_length: 15
v_call: TRBV4-3
cdr3_aa: CASSLDTNNYNEQFF

j_call: TRBJ2-5
cdr3_length: 13
v_call: TRBV3-1/TRBV3-2
cdr3_aa: CASSTVVPETQYF

j_call: TRBJ2-1
cdr3_length: 14
v_call: TRBV28
cdr3_aa: CASEVGGAHNEQFF

j_call: TRBJ1-5
cdr3_length: 15
v_call: TRBV3-1/TRBV3-2
cdr3_aa: CASSFGGAGGQPQHF

j_call: TRBJ1-2
cdr3_length: 13
v_call: TRBV20-1
cdr3_aa: CSASNRGNYGYTF

j_call: TRBJ1-1
cdr3_length: 13
v_call: TRBV19
cdr3_aa: CATMEQGDPEAFF

j_call: TRBJ1-6
cdr3_length: 14
v_call: TRBV5-4
cdr3_aa: CASSLAGYNSPLHF

j_call: TRBJ1-1
cdr3_length: 14
v_call: TRBV4-2
cdr3_aa: CASSQDQYRAEAFF

j_call: TRBJ2-7
cdr3_length: 13
v_call: TRBV29-1
cdr3_aa: CSVRTEALYEQYF

j_call: TRBJ1-6
cdr3_length: 16
v_call: TRBV18
cdr3_aa: CASSRLPGQGNSPLHF

j_call: TRBJ2-7
cdr3_length: 15
v_call: TRBV7-8
cdr3_aa: CASSREETGPYEQYF

j_call: TRBJ2-7
cdr3_length: 15
v_call: TRBV25-1
cdr3_aa: CASSSSGTSVDEQYF

j_call: TRBJ2-6
cdr3_length: 19
v_call: TRBV11-3
cdr3_aa: CASSLGYRTGRSGANVLTF

j_call: TRBJ2-7
cdr3_length: 13
v_call: TRBV19
cdr3_aa: CASSTGLGYEQYF

j_call: TRBJ1-2
cdr3_length: 14
v_call: TRBV11-2
cdr3_aa: CASSGQTGDYGYTF

j_call: TRBJ2-3
cdr3_length: 14
v_call: TRBV6-5
cdr3_aa: CASSPSFSTDTQYF

j_call: TRBJ1-2
cdr3_length: 11
v_call: TRBV7-9
cdr3_aa: CASSRAYGYTF

j_call: TRBJ1-3
cdr3_length: 14
v_call: TRBV30
cdr3_aa: CAGIRQGAGNTIYF

j_call: TRBJ2-5
cdr3_length: 15
v_call: TRBV9
cdr3_aa: CASTATGHRQETQYF

j_call: TRBJ1-6
cdr3_length: 15
v_call: TRBV25-1
cdr3_aa: CASSGSGSGNSPLHF

j_call: TRBJ2-5
cdr3_length: 14
v_call: TRBV27
cdr3_aa: CASSLRQGEKTQYF

j_call: TRBJ2-4
cdr3_length: 18
v_call: TRBV21-1
cdr3_aa: CASSKVGAGENAKNIQYF

j_call: TRBJ2-3
cdr3_length: 10
v_call: TRBV20-1
cdr3_aa: CSTGTDTQYF

j_call: TRBJ2-7
cdr3_length: 14
v_call: TRBV18
cdr3_aa: CASSLDRGENEQYF

j_call: TRBJ2-5
cdr3_length: 13
v_call: TRBV5-1
cdr3_aa: CASQFGGEETQYF

j_call: TRBJ2-7
cdr3_length: 16
v_call: TRBV28
cdr3_aa: CASRGDRGNSFYEQYF

j_call: TRBJ2-1
cdr3_length: 13
v_call: TRBV6-5
cdr3_aa: CASSYGRDHEQFF

j_call: TRBJ2-5
cdr3_length: 14
v_call: TRBV18
cdr3_aa: CASSPGTGQETQYF

j_call: TRBJ2-7
cdr3_length: 15
v_call: TRBV24-1
cdr3_aa: CATSGEVGETYEQYF

j_call: TRBJ2-7
cdr3_length: 19
v_call: TRBV4-3
cdr3_aa: CASSQASPGLAGVPYEQYF

j_call: TRBJ2-1
cdr3_length: 14
v_call: TRBV5-1
cdr3_aa: CASEQGDGNNEQFF

j_call: TRBJ2-1
cdr3_length: 15
v_call: TRBV9
cdr3_aa: CASSVGQGAYNEQFF

j_call: TRBJ2-1
cdr3_length: 15
v_call: TRBV6-2/TRBV6-3
cdr3_aa: CASSLPGLAHNEQFF

j_call: TRBJ1-2
cdr3_length: 13
v_call: TRBV19
cdr3_aa: CASSIGENYGYTF

j_call: TRBJ2-7
cdr3_length: 16
v_call: TRBV27
cdr3_aa: CASSRTGGGGSYEQYF

j_call: TRBJ2-3
cdr3_length: 16
v_call: TRBV28
cdr3_aa: CASRQGLAGTTDTQYF

j_call: TRBJ2-6
cdr3_length: 16
v_call: TRBV9
cdr3_aa: CASSSYRNSGANVLTF

j_call: TRBJ2-7
cdr3_length: 15
v_call: TRBV7-2
cdr3_aa: CASSSTRTSGREQYF

j_call: TRBJ2-5
cdr3_length: 13
v_call: TRBV28
cdr3_aa: CASTLQGPETQYF

j_call: TRBJ2-5
cdr3_length: 15
v_call: TRBV5-6
cdr3_aa: CASSSGTGVRETQYF

j_call: TRBJ1-2
cdr3_length: 13
v_call: TRBV29-1
cdr3_aa: CSVSDRGQNGYTF

j_call: TRBJ1-3
cdr3_length: 16
v_call: TRBV4-3
cdr3_aa: CASSQEAGKGGNTIYF

j_call: TRBJ2-5
cdr3_length: 14
v_call: TRBV6-5
cdr3_aa: CASSSQGVGETQYF

j_call: TRBJ1-1
cdr3_length: 16
v_call: TRBV27
cdr3_aa: CASSFLSGWENTEAFF

j_call: TRBJ2-2
cdr3_length: 12
v_call: TRBV12-3/TRBV12-4
cdr3_aa: CASFRNTGELFF

j_call: TRBJ2-2
cdr3_length: 17
v_call: TRBV7-2
cdr3_aa: CASSLGRTRGFTGELFF

j_call: TRBJ1-3
cdr3_length: 16
v_call: TRBV28
cdr3_aa: CASSLNRDYSGNTIYF

j_call: TRBJ2-5
cdr3_length: 15
v_call: TRBV9
cdr3_aa: CASSVEGGGRETQYF

j_call: TRBJ2-7
cdr3_length: 16
v_call: TRBV18
cdr3_aa: CASSPLGQGSSYEQYF

j_call: TRBJ2-7
cdr3_length: 14
v_call: TRBV6-5
cdr3_aa: CASSYGLAGHEQYF